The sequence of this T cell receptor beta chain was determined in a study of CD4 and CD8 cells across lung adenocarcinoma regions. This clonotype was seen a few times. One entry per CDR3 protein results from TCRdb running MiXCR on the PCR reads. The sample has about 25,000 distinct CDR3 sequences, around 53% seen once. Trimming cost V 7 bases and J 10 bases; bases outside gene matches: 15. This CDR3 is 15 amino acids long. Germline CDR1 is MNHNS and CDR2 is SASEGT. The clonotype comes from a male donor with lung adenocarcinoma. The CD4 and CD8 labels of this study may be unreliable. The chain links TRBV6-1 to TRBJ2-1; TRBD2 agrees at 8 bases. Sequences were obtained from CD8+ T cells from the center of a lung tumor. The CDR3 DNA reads TGTGCCAGCAAGCCGGTCTTAGCGGGGTTCAGGGAGCAGTTCTTC. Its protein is CASKPVLAGFREQFF.